The TCR beta chain under discussion was sequenced for a study of Ad26.COV2.S vaccination and SARS-CoV-2 variants. The overall study: Of the COV1001 trial arms, the Ad26.COV2.S arm included the donor.

The treatment: 15 to 20 received Ad26.COV2.S at low or high dose, single or two shots; roughly 5 received placebo; per-sample allocation not given. At day 63 after the first vaccine or placebo injection, samples were drawn. Spike of the Wuhan-strain SARS-CoV-2 was expressed by an Ad26 vector, which formed the vaccine. Measured with immunoSEQ multiplex PCR; TCRdb has only the in-frame clones, and not every one. The sample holds 300,000 to 450,000 clones, 70% to 90% seen once. The CDR3 runs 15 residues. V trimming: 9 bases; J trimming: 2 bases; junction bases outside the gene matches: 5. Germline values: CDR1 SNHLY, CDR2 FYNNEI. As to this clone: The antigen remains unidentified.

General study results and limits: Total T cell responses, in the TCR breadth and depth analyses, may have been underestimated.

V is TRBV2 and J is TRBJ2-5; 14 bases agree with TRBD2. Specimen: peripheral blood, collected in a trial of Ad26.COV2.S vaccine versus placebo. The TCR was taken from a person between 18 and 59 years old who received the Ad26.COV2.S COVID-19 vaccine or a placebo. CDR3 in DNA: TGTGCCAGTTCCGGGACTAGCGGGGGACAAGAGACCCAGTACTTC. Protein product: CASSGTSGGQETQYF.